The rows below give T cell receptor beta chains drawn from one sample of a study of blood T cell repertoires in COVID-19. TCRdb's table, derived via immunoSEQ multiplex PCR, lists solely in-frame clones and lacks some. The sample holds 350,000 to 450,000 clones, about 89% seen once. Sequenced material: PBMCs or T cells enriched from blood (not recorded which). The source of these receptors is a man aged 40-49 years in a cohort exposed to, infected with or recovered from COVID-19 (not recorded which). Both conserved end residues are trimmed from each CDR3. The D gene is left open where the match is weak.

TRBV19,NA,TRBJ1-5,ASSIGGAGQPQH
TRBV5-1,TRBD2,TRBJ2-1,ASSLYGSGGSYNEQF
TRBV5-1,TRBD2,TRBJ2-7,ASSRLAGPSYEQY
TRBV4-1,TRBD1,TRBJ1-1,ASSRNGPGTAYTEAF
TRBV3-1/TRBV3-2,TRBD2,TRBJ2-1,ASSHSGSLYNEQF
TRBV12-5,TRBD1,TRBJ2-1,ASGLRTGGGKQF
TRBV18,TRBD1,TRBJ2-7,ASSPSQGAFEQY
TRBV12-3/TRBV12-4,NA,TRBJ1-2,ASSRDTFYGYT
TRBV7-9,TRBD1,TRBJ1-2,ASSSRDRGTYGYT
TRBV18,NA,TRBJ1-1,ASSPMSQNTEAF
TRBV30,NA,TRBJ1-2,AWSRGNRDGYT
TRBV10-3,TRBD2,TRBJ2-2,AIRPSGTVWTGELF
TRBV7-9,NA,TRBJ1-4,ASSPGTPTNEKLF
TRBV7-2,NA,TRBJ1-5,ASSRSSREGGNQPQH
TRBV3-1/TRBV3-2,NA,TRBJ2-2,ASSQVRAHGELF
TRBV9,TRBD2,TRBJ2-1,ASSLEGTSVYNEQF
TRBV6-5,NA,TRBJ2-7,ASSYGREGYEQY
TRBV10-2,NA,TRBJ1-6,ASSPNSVLNSPLH
TRBV3-1/TRBV3-2,NA,TRBJ1-2,ASSSQRAGGYT
TRBV7-9,NA,TRBJ2-7,ASSFANTGEQY
TRBV19,NA,TRBJ1-5,ASSIGGVGQPQH
TRBV6-5,NA,TRBJ2-6,ASNRGTGANVLT
TRBV18,TRBD2,TRBJ2-1,ASSPLVVAGGVEQF
TRBV18,TRBD2,TRBJ2-7,ASSPATSAYEQY
TRBV2,NA,TRBJ2-4,ASSIFRTDKNIQY
TRBV5-1,NA,TRBJ1-1,ASSLGGNGEAF
TRBV30,TRBD1,TRBJ2-3,AWTGGAYYTQY
TRBV10-2,NA,TRBJ1-5,ASSEWSNQPQH
TRBV4-1,TRBD1,TRBJ1-1,ASRRAYRGPGTEAF
TRBV30,TRBD1,TRBJ2-4,AWTPGQNIQY
TRBV2,NA,TRBJ1-4,ASRLSNEKLF
TRBV5-1,NA,TRBJ2-6,ASSLAGSGANVLT
TRBV4-1,NA,TRBJ2-2,ASSQAGVLSGELF
TRBV11-2,NA,TRBJ1-1,ASSSDREYTEAF
TRBV7-2,NA,TRBJ2-3,ASSSEQGSTDTQY
TRBV5-1,TRBD2,TRBJ2-1,ASSSKPGTSGMNEQF
TRBV19,NA,TRBJ2-7,ASIPWSGVIFYEQY
TRBV4-2,NA,TRBJ2-1,ASSRTTNEQF
TRBV14,TRBD1,TRBJ1-2,ASSQLNRAQGVYGYT
TRBV2,TRBD2,TRBJ2-3,ASRALAGGTDTQY
TRBV3-1/TRBV3-2,TRBD2,TRBJ2-1,ASSQVASGREQF
TRBV19,NA,TRBJ2-7,ASSTSRGYEQY
TRBV19,NA,TRBJ1-5,ASSIGGLLGNQPQH
TRBV28,TRBD2,TRBJ2-2,ASSKERETYPGQTGELF
TRBV4-2,TRBD1,TRBJ1-3,ASSQVTIRGHLTGNTIY
TRBV30,NA,TRBJ2-3,AWTSGTDTQY
TRBV28,NA,TRBJ1-4,ASKETDSNEKLF
TRBV9,NA,TRBJ1-1,ASSVAPRDTEAF
TRBV6-6,TRBD2,TRBJ2-7,ASSGLAGVLTYEQY
TRBV10-3,TRBD2,TRBJ2-7,ANAGGPFYEQY